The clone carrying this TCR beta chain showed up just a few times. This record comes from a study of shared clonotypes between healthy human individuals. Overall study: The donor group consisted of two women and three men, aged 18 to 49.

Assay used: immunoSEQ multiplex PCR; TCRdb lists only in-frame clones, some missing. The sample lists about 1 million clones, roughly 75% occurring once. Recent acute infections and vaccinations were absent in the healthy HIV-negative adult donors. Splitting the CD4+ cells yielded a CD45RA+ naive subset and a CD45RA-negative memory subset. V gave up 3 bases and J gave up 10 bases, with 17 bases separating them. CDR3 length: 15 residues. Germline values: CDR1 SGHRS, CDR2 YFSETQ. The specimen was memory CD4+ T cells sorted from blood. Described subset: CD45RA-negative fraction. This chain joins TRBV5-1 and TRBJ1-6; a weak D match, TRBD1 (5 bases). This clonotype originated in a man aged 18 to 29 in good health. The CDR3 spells CASSSFQGEGSPLHF. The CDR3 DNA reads TGCGCCAGCAGCTCCTTTCAGGGAGAGGGATCACCCCTCCACTTT.